The 21 T cell receptor beta chains reported below all come from one sample, sequenced in a study of T cells of healthy individuals. One entry per CDR3 protein, called by TCRdb with MiXCR from the 5' RACE reads. The table lists approximately 100,000 distinct CDR3 sequences, 17% of them singletons. The source of these receptors is a human donor in good health.

This clonotype was counted many times. The V call is TRBV5-1, the J call TRBJ2-5, with 10 bases lining up with TRBD2. Losses at the gene ends were 1 base for V and 1 base for J; bases not matched to a gene: 4. Germline lookup yields CDR1 SGHRS and CDR2 YFSETQ. The CDR3 extends over 16 amino acids. In nucleotides, the CDR3 is TGCGCCAGCAGCTTGTGGATAGCGGGAGGCCAAGAGACCCAGTACTTC. Protein: CASSLWIAGGQETQYF.

The rearrangement joins TRBV27 to TRBJ1-2; TRBD1 agrees at 11 bases. From germline, CDR1 is MNHEY and CDR2 SMNVEV (reference sequence). The CDR3 is 13 residues long. V lost 8 bases, J lost 7 bases, and 6 bases stayed unmatched. The CDR3 region has the DNA TGTGCCAGCCGCGGACAGGGGGCGAGTGGCTACACCTTC. It yields the protein CASRGQGASGYTF.

A few counts support this clonotype. The rearrangement links TRBV19 to TRBJ2-1, with D tentatively TRBD1 (6 bases). V was pared by 5 bases and J by 4 bases, with 18 bases between. The CDR3 covers 16 residues. The V gene's germline CDR1 is LNHDA and CDR2 SQIVND (reference sequence). This chain's CDR3 is CASSLTHGTTYNEQFF. CDR3 bases: TGTGCCAGTAGTCTTACCCACGGGACAACTTACAATGAGCAGTTCTTC. Complete variable domain (other parts from reference TRBV19 and TRBJ2-1): DGGITQSPKYLFRKEGQNVTLSCEQNLNHDAMYWYRQDPGQGLRLIYYSQIVNDFQKGDIAEGYSVSREKKESFPLTVTSAQKNPTAFYLCASSLTHGTTYNEQFFGPGTRLTVL.

The rearrangement joins TRBV6-6 to TRBJ2-5; D possibly corresponds to TRBD1 (6 bases). Looked up from germline, CDR1 is MNHNY and CDR2 is SVGAGI (reference sequence). Trimming cost V 6 bases and J 5 bases, with 16 bases left between them. The CDR3 runs to 14 residues. The CDR3 nucleotides are TGTGCCAGCAGCCGAGAGGGGGTGCGGGAGACCCAGTACTTC. It specifies CASSREGVRETQYF.

The table lists this clonotype with a few counts. In DNA, the CDR3 is TGTGCCAGCAGCTTATATGGGACTAGCGGGATCGGGGCCAACGTCCTGACTTTC. This sequence encodes CASSLYGTSGIGANVLTF. The genes are TRBV7-8 and TRBJ2-6, with 13 bases lining up with TRBD2. Germline V CDR1 and CDR2: SGHVS, FQNEAQ. CDR3 length: 18 amino acids. J gave up 4 bases and V 2 bases, and 5 bases lay outside the gene matches.

The genes are TRBV7-9 and TRBJ1-6; 10 nucleotides match TRBD1. This CDR3 has 14 residues. V lost 5 bases to trimming and J lost 8 bases; unmatched junction nucleotides: 3. Germline CDR1 is SEHNR and CDR2 is FQNEAQ (reference sequence). CDR3 loop: CASSRDRGDSPLHF. Here the CDR3 DNA reads TGTGCCAGCAGCCGGGACAGGGGTGATTCACCCCTCCACTTT.

This clonotype was counted a few times. The genes are TRBV7-2 and TRBJ1-4; the D is unclear. Germline V CDR1 and CDR2: SGHTA, FQGNSA. V was pared by 2 bases and J by 7 bases, with 17 bases between. The CDR3 extends over 16 amino acids. The CDR3 region has the DNA TGTGCCAGCAGCTTACAACCCTGGGAATCTTCTGAAAAACTGTTTTTT. Its protein is CASSLQPWESSEKLFF.

This clonotype was counted at least ten times. The CDR3 DNA reads TGCAGTGCTAGAAGACTAGCGGCTAGCACAGATACGCAGTATTTT. The encoded protein is CSARRLAASTDTQYF. The J gene is TRBJ2-3, the V gene TRBV20-1; 9 nucleotides align to TRBD2. With V trimmed by 2 bases and J by 0 bases, 3 bases remained unmatched. CDR3 length equals 15 residues. The germline V gene has CDR1 DFQATT and CDR2 SNEGSKA (reference sequence).

The V and J genes are TRBV7-2 and TRBJ1-5; D not certain. Germline V CDR1 and CDR2: SGHTA, FQGNSA. Trimming shortened V by 0 bases and J by 6 bases, and 12 bases separated the two germline ends. There are 15 residues in the CDR3. Written as DNA, the CDR3 is TGTGCCAGCAGCTTAGCAGTCCCCCCCAGTCAGCCCCAGCATTTT. Translated, it gives CASSLAVPPSQPQHF.

In this sample, this clonotype turned up a few times. The chain uses TRBV7-9 and TRBJ2-5; 8 bases are a match to TRBD2. V lost 1 base, J lost 1 base, and 2 bases stayed unmatched. Looked up from germline, CDR1 is SEHNR and CDR2 is FQNEAQ (reference sequence). The CDR3 contains 15 residues. CDR3 loop: CASSLDGTSQETQYF. CDR3 coding DNA: TGTGCCAGCAGCTTAGACGGGACTAGCCAAGAGACCCAGTACTTC.

This chain links TRBV29-1 with TRBJ1-1; tentative D call: TRBD1 (5 bases). This CDR3 spans 15 amino acids. The germline V gene encodes CDR1 SQVTM and CDR2 ANQGSEA. V was trimmed by 1 base and J by 2 bases, leaving 14 bases between them. CDR3 protein: CSVEVAGRLNTEAFF. The CDR3, as DNA: TGCAGCGTTGAAGTGGCAGGGAGATTAAACACTGAAGCTTTCTTT.

Comment on this clonotype: Since a much larger clone is just one base distant, this may be a read error. The rearrangement joins TRBV20-1 to TRBJ2-1; 9 nucleotides match TRBD2. Germline CDR1 is DFQATT and CDR2 is SNEGSKA (reference sequence). This CDR3 spans 16 amino acids. CDR3 loop: CSARRASGANYNEQIF. The DNA for the CDR3 is TGCAGTGCTCGGAGGGCTAGCGGGGCGAACTACAATGAGCAGATCTTC.

The V gene is TRBV5-1, the J gene TRBJ2-7; TRBD1 matches 7 bases. The V gene's germline CDR1 is SGHRS and CDR2 YFSETQ. The CDR3 loop spans 14 amino acids. With V trimmed by 1 base and J by 1 base, 2 bases remained unmatched. The DNA for the CDR3 is TGCGCCAGCAGCTTGTTGACAGGGTCCTACGAGCAGTACTTC. This translates into CASSLLTGSYEQYF.

Many counts were recorded for this clonotype. The chain couples TRBV28 to TRBJ2-7; D gene ambiguous. Germline V lookup: CDR1 MDHEN, CDR2 SYDVKM. Between the trimmed V and J ends, which lost 6 bases and 4 bases, there was a span of 13 bases. CDR3 length: 13 residues. The chain's CDR3 is CASSLQRPYEQYF. Written as DNA, the CDR3 is TGTGCCAGCAGCCTACAGCGACCGTACGAGCAGTACTTC.

This clonotype was detected ten times or more. This chain joins TRBV20-1 and TRBJ1-1; D ambiguous. This CDR3 is built from 14 residues. Trimming took 1 base from V and 5 from J, leaving 14 bases between them. Germline loops: CDR1 DFQATT, CDR2 SNEGSKA (reference sequence). The CDR3 region has the DNA TGCAGTGCTAGAGTCGGCAACGCAGTGACTGAAGCTTTCTTT. This sequence encodes CSARVGNAVTEAFF.

The CDR3 loop reads CASSYTTGGLSVPLEAFF. The CDR3, as DNA: TGTGCCAGCAGTTACACGACAGGGGGCCTGTCGGTACCGCTTGAAGCTTTCTTT. This chain joins TRBV6-6 and TRBJ1-1; 10 nucleotides match TRBD1. The length of the CDR3 is 18 residues. Germline-derived CDR1 and CDR2 are MNHNY and SVGAGI (reference sequence). V lost 2 bases to trimming and J lost 7 bases; unmatched junction nucleotides: 16.

This clonotype has just a few counts. The chain is built from TRBV20-1 and TRBJ1-1; 8 nucleotides agree with TRBD1. V shed 2 bases and J 8 bases; nucleotides not matched to a gene: 16. From germline, CDR1 is DFQATT and CDR2 SNEGSKA (reference sequence). The CDR3 consists of 16 residues. CDR3 bases: TGCAGTGCTAGAACCGAAGGGACAGGACCCTGGGGGGAAGCTTTCTTT. Amino acids: CSARTEGTGPWGEAFF.

The rearrangement joins TRBV20-1 to TRBJ2-5; D is perhaps TRBD2 (6 bases). CDR3 length equals 13 residues. CDR1 is DFQATT, CDR2 SNEGSKA, per germline (reference sequence). Trimming shortened V by 6 bases and J by 5 bases, and 16 bases separated the two germline ends. The CDR3 here is CSAAGPQGETQYF. The CDR3 coding sequence is TGCAGTGCCGCGGGGCCTCAAGGCGAGACCCAGTACTTC.

This clonotype was counted at least ten times. This chain uses TRBV10-2 with TRBJ2-4; D not certain. The V end lost 3 bases, the J end lost 0 bases, and 12 bases lay between the germline ends. This CDR3 has 16 residues. CDR1 is WSHSY and CDR2 is SAAADI in the germline V gene. CDR3 DNA sequence: TGCGCCAGCAGTGAATTTCGTCCTAAAGCCAAAAACATTCAGTACTTC. The encoded protein is CASSEFRPKAKNIQYF.

This chain uses TRBV7-9 with TRBJ1-5; a weak D match, TRBD1 (5 bases). The CDR3 runs to 17 residues. Trimming cost V 5 bases and J 0 bases, with 17 bases left between them. Germline-derived CDR1 and CDR2 are SEHNR and FQNEAQ (reference sequence). This CDR3 is CASSPGDGHNSNQPQHF. The CDR3 DNA reads as TGTGCCAGCAGCCCGGGGGACGGACACAATAGCAATCAGCCCCAGCATTTT.

There are a few counts of this clonotype. The chain joins TRBV4-3 to TRBJ2-2; 16 bases map to TRBD2. The CDR3 contains 21 residues. V lost 2 bases and J lost 4; bases outside the gene matches: 13. CDR1 and CDR2 from the germline V gene are LGHNA and YSLEER. The CDR3 coding sequence is TGCGCCAGCAGCCAATCATTCCCCCCCGGGACTAGCGGGAGGGCCACCGGGGAGCTGTTTTTT. It translates to CASSQSFPPGTSGRATGELFF.